This record concerns one TCR beta chain sequence. The data stem from a study of CD8+ T cells in alopecia areata. cDNA prepared by RNA extraction and subsequent reverse transcription served as the template for sequencing. Only in-frame clones appear in the TCRdb table, and some are missing; sequencing was by immunoSEQ multiplex PCR. The sample includes over 150,000 clones, about 56% of them seen just once. V shed 8 bases and J shed 5 bases, with 18 bases lying between them. The germline CDR1 and CDR2 sequences are SEHNR and FQNEAQ (reference sequence). The CDR3 spans 14 residues. Material: CD8+ T cells sorted from blood. This clonotype was sampled from a human donor in good health. The V gene is TRBV7-9, the J gene TRBJ2-5; no reliable D call. The CDR3 loop reads CASSNLRVEETQYF. CDR3 coding DNA: TGTGCCAGCTCAAACCTTCGGGTAGAGGAGACCCAGTACTTC.